A selection of T cell receptor beta chains follows, all from one sample in a study of blood T cell repertoires in COVID-19. Produced via immunoSEQ multiplex PCR; TCRdb's table is partial and in-frame only. Here the sample spans hundreds of thousands of clones, roughly 80% being singletons. The source material was PBMCs or T cells enriched from blood (not recorded which). The receptors derive from a middle-aged man who had been exposed to COVID-19. The CDR3 runs from the conserved cysteine through the conserved F or W. Fields, in order: CDR3 length, D gene, J gene, V gene, clone size, CDR3 protein, CDR3 DNA. D genes are given only for firm matches. Clone size is not always given. Where it is, it says once, few, many or a class for expanded clones.

cdr3_length: 14; d_call: TRBD1; j_call: TRBJ2-3; v_call: TRBV6-5; clone_size: many; cdr3_aa: CASSGTGDTDTQYF; cdr3_nt: TGTGCCAGCAGCGGGACAGGGGACACAGATACGCAGTATTTT
cdr3_length: 20; d_call: TRBD2; j_call: TRBJ2-1; v_call: TRBV18; clone_size: many; cdr3_aa: CASSPRSLAGGVSSYNEQFF; cdr3_nt: TGTGCCAGCTCACCACGCTCTCTAGCGGGAGGGGTAAGCTCCTACAATGAGCAGTTCTTC
cdr3_length: 16; d_call: NA; j_call: TRBJ1-2; v_call: TRBV5-6; clone_size: NA; cdr3_aa: CASSRTRRELNYGYTF; cdr3_nt: TGTGCCAGCAGCCGCACACGACGGGAGCTTAACTATGGCTACACCTTC
cdr3_length: 13; d_call: NA; j_call: TRBJ2-1; v_call: TRBV29-1; clone_size: few; cdr3_aa: CSVGLTEVNEQFF; cdr3_nt: TGCAGCGTTGGCCTGACCGAGGTGAATGAGCAGTTCTTC
cdr3_length: 15; d_call: TRBD1; j_call: TRBJ1-2; v_call: TRBV28; clone_size: NA; cdr3_aa: CASSLEGASFYGYTF; cdr3_nt: TGTGCCAGCAGTTTGGAGGGGGCTTCTTTCTATGGCTACACCTTC
cdr3_length: 15; d_call: NA; j_call: TRBJ2-7; v_call: TRBV7-9; clone_size: NA; cdr3_aa: CASSKISTAAYEQYF; cdr3_nt: TGTGCCAGCAGCAAGATTTCAACAGCAGCCTACGAGCAGTACTTC
cdr3_length: 14; d_call: TRBD1; j_call: TRBJ1-3; v_call: TRBV19; clone_size: NA; cdr3_aa: CASRTGETGNTIYF; cdr3_nt: TGTGCCAGCCGAACAGGGGAGACAGGAAACACCATATATTTT
cdr3_length: 19; d_call: TRBD1; j_call: TRBJ1-5; v_call: TRBV27; clone_size: NA; cdr3_aa: CASSLLSGTGIVGNQPQHF; cdr3_nt: TGTGCCAGCAGTCTACTTTCCGGGACAGGGATTGTTGGCAATCAGCCCCAGCATTTT
cdr3_length: 19; d_call: NA; j_call: TRBJ1-1; v_call: TRBV4-1; clone_size: NA; cdr3_aa: CASSQAPFASAGMNTEAFF; cdr3_nt: TGCGCCAGCAGCCAAGCTCCTTTCGCATCAGCGGGAATGAACACTGAAGCTTTCTTT
cdr3_length: 15; d_call: NA; j_call: TRBJ2-2; v_call: TRBV6-5; clone_size: NA; cdr3_aa: CASRRDIDPPGELFF; cdr3_nt: TGTGCCAGCAGACGGGACATCGACCCCCCCGGGGAGCTGTTTTTT
cdr3_length: 11; d_call: TRBD1; j_call: TRBJ2-7; v_call: TRBV20-1; clone_size: NA; cdr3_aa: CSVRNRGEQYF; cdr3_nt: TGCAGCGTAAGGAACAGGGGCGAGCAGTACTTC
cdr3_length: 15; d_call: TRBD2; j_call: TRBJ2-1; v_call: TRBV30; clone_size: NA; cdr3_aa: CAWSVMPGLAGEQFF; cdr3_nt: TGTGCCTGGAGTGTAATGCCGGGACTAGCGGGTGAGCAGTTCTTC
cdr3_length: 14; d_call: NA; j_call: TRBJ1-5; v_call: TRBV28; clone_size: few; cdr3_aa: CAGSSGGRDQPQHF; cdr3_nt: TGTGCCGGTTCCTCCGGTGGCCGGGATCAGCCCCAGCATTTT
cdr3_length: 18; d_call: NA; j_call: TRBJ1-3; v_call: TRBV5-1; clone_size: NA; cdr3_aa: CASSLIPRQEDSGNTIYF; cdr3_nt: TGCGCCAGCAGCTTGATCCCGCGCCAGGAAGACTCTGGAAACACCATATATTTT
cdr3_length: 13; d_call: NA; j_call: TRBJ1-6; v_call: TRBV14; clone_size: NA; cdr3_aa: CASSQARGTPLHF; cdr3_nt: TGTGCCAGCAGCCAAGCTAGGGGGACACCCCTCCACTTT
cdr3_length: 13; d_call: NA; j_call: TRBJ2-7; v_call: TRBV5-4; clone_size: few; cdr3_aa: CASTELGSYEQYF; cdr3_nt: TGTGCCAGCACGGAACTAGGGTCCTACGAGCAGTACTTC
cdr3_length: 15; d_call: TRBD1; j_call: TRBJ2-3; v_call: TRBV6-5; clone_size: few; cdr3_aa: CASRREGAWADTQYF; cdr3_nt: TGTGCCAGCCGACGTGAGGGGGCTTGGGCAGATACGCAGTATTTT
cdr3_length: 13; d_call: NA; j_call: TRBJ1-1; v_call: TRBV2; clone_size: NA; cdr3_aa: CASNVRGNTEAFF; cdr3_nt: TGTGCCAGCAACGTCAGGGGGAACACTGAAGCTTTCTTT
cdr3_length: 15; d_call: NA; j_call: TRBJ2-3; v_call: TRBV24-1; clone_size: NA; cdr3_aa: CATSDSAGSPDTQYF; cdr3_nt: TGTGCCACCAGTGATTCCGCAGGGTCCCCAGATACGCAGTATTTT
cdr3_length: 16; d_call: TRBD1; j_call: TRBJ2-5; v_call: TRBV10-3; clone_size: NA; cdr3_aa: CATGQGGMSGGETQYF; cdr3_nt: TGTGCCACCGGACAGGGGGGCATGAGTGGGGGGGAGACCCAGTACTTC
cdr3_length: 14; d_call: TRBD1; j_call: TRBJ2-7; v_call: TRBV9; clone_size: once; cdr3_aa: CASSVVGTGSEQYF; cdr3_nt: TGTGCCAGCAGCGTAGTAGGGACAGGCAGCGAGCAGTACTTC
cdr3_length: 13; d_call: NA; j_call: TRBJ1-1; v_call: TRBV30; clone_size: NA; cdr3_aa: CAWETGFNTEAFF; cdr3_nt: TGTGCCTGGGAGACGGGATTTAACACTGAAGCTTTCTTT
cdr3_length: 15; d_call: NA; j_call: TRBJ2-3; v_call: TRBV9; clone_size: NA; cdr3_aa: CASSVSPLETDTQYF; cdr3_nt: TGTGCCAGCAGCGTTAGCCCATTGGAGACAGATACGCAGTATTTT
cdr3_length: 15; d_call: TRBD2; j_call: TRBJ2-1; v_call: TRBV7-3; clone_size: once; cdr3_aa: CASSLGTSGYNEQFF; cdr3_nt: TGTGCCAGCAGCTTAGGGACTAGCGGATACAATGAGCAGTTCTTC